These 9 T cell receptor beta chains share one sample of origin, sequenced in a study of radiation and T cells in renal cell carcinoma. Some clones are missing from TCRdb's copy, which holds only in-frame ones; the method was immunoSEQ multiplex PCR. The sample has roughly 5,600 clones; 68% are singletons. The treatment is: treatment-naive control, cytoreductive nephrectomy. Sample: tumor tissue, taken from a patient whose treatment was nephrectomy without radiotherapy. These receptors were obtained from a human donor with renal cell carcinoma.

This chain joins TRBV27 and TRBJ1-5; TRBD1 aligns across 8 bases. CDR3 length: 15 residues. From germline, CDR1 is MNHEY and CDR2 SMNVEV (reference sequence). V was clipped by 6 bases and J by 6 bases; unmatched bases: 10. CDR3 protein: CASSPDRGRGQPQHF. The CDR3 DNA follows: TGTGCCAGCAGCCCCGACAGGGGTAGAGGTCAGCCCCAGCATTTT.

The chain combines TRBV6-1 with TRBJ2-2; D is perhaps TRBD1 (5 bases). The CDR3 is 13 residues long. Trimming removed 4 bases from V and 9 bases from J, with 12 bases in between. Per germline, CDR1 MNHNS and CDR2 SASEGT. Here the CDR3 DNA reads TGTGCCAGCAGTGGGGTAGGGGCTCGGGAGCTGTTTTTT. This gives the protein CASSGVGARELFF.

This rearrangement joins TRBV6-9 to TRBJ1-2, with unresolved D. V dropped 3 bases and J dropped 5 bases, with 10 bases sitting between them. Germline values: CDR1 MNHGY, CDR2 SVAAGI. The CDR3 has 13 amino acids. CDR3 nucleotides: TGTGCCAGCAGTTACCCGAGTCTATATGGCTACACCTTC. Translation: CASSYPSLYGYTF.

The chain carries TRBV9 and TRBJ1-1; TRBD1 agrees at 8 bases. Germline trimming cut 3 bases from V and 1 base from J; bases unmatched to any gene: 2. From germline, CDR1 is SGDLS and CDR2 YYNGEE. The length of the CDR3 is 14 residues. CDR3 loop: CASSGGTGNTEAFF. In DNA form, the CDR3 reads TGTGCCAGCAGCGGAGGGACAGGGAACACTGAAGCTTTCTTT.

This clone came up a few times. The chain employs TRBV2 and TRBJ1-5; D unresolved. The CDR3 is made up of 15 amino acids. The V end was cut by 5 bases, the J end by 0 bases, with 11 bases between. Germline assignment: CDR1 SNHLY and CDR2 FYNNEI. CDR3 nucleotides: TGTGCCAGCAGTCCTGGCCAGAGTAGCAATCAGCCCCAGCATTTT. It codes for CASSPGQSSNQPQHF.

The chain uses TRBV7-2 and TRBJ2-1; TRBD2 aligns across 10 bases. CDR3 length equals 15 residues. V dropped 5 bases and J dropped 8; count of bases not matched to a gene: 9. The germline CDR1 and CDR2 sequences are SGHTA and FQGNSA. The CDR3 region has the DNA TGTGCCAGCAGCCAAACTAGCGGGATAGGCTATGAGCAGTTCTTC. Translation gives CASSQTSGIGYEQFF.

The V call is TRBV5-1, the J call TRBJ2-5; D might be TRBD1 (6 bases). Deletions cut 1 base from V and 1 base from J, with 20 bases between. The CDR3 contains 18 residues. Germline values: CDR1 SGHRS, CDR2 YFSETQ. The CDR3 sequence is CASSLSQGRPRSQETQYF. Here the CDR3 DNA reads TGCGCCAGCAGCTTGTCACAGGGCCGACCGAGGTCCCAAGAGACCCAGTACTTC.

The chain carries TRBV6-1 and TRBJ1-5; D uncertain. The CDR3 has 16 amino acids. Trimming pared 1 base from V and 4 bases from J, leaving 14 bases between. Germline CDR1 reads MNHNS; CDR2 reads SASEGT. The CDR3 loop reads CASSEGRLGTNQPQHF. Here the CDR3 DNA reads TGTGCCAGCAGTGAAGGCCGGCTGGGCACAAATCAGCCCCAGCATTTT.

The gene calls are TRBV28 and TRBJ2-7; 11 bases are shared with TRBD1. CDR1 is MDHEN and CDR2 is SYDVKM in the germline V gene. Trimming removed 4 bases from V and 4 bases from J; junction bases left unmatched: 3. The CDR3 is 14 amino acids. CDR3 sequence: CASSYGQGAYEQYF. CDR3 DNA: TGTGCCAGCAGTTACGGACAGGGGGCTTACGAGCAGTACTTC.